Following are 32 T cell receptor beta chains from one sample sequenced in a study of T cells in Graves' hyperthyroidism and ophthalmopathy. Amplification of TCR beta CDR3 regions used RNA as the template. The primer set for the first-round RT-PCR of the TCR CDR3 was HTBI. TCRdb re-derived calls from the multiplex PCR reads in MiXCR, one entry per CDR3 protein. Of approximately 400,000 distinct CDR3 sequences in the sample, roughly 14% are singletons; the top ten hold 15% to 20%. Sequenced input: blood. The receptors derive from a woman aged 25 to 39 with Graves' ophthalmopathy.

This clonotype was detected ten times or more. Here the CDR3 reads CASSPRQGAGNQPQHF. Written as DNA, the CDR3 is TGTGCCAGCAGCCCTCGACAGGGGGCGGGCAATCAGCCCCAGCATTTT. The V and J genes are TRBV28 and TRBJ1-5, with TRBD1 matching over 10 bases. In germline, CDR1 is MDHEN, CDR2 SYDVKM. This CDR3 comprises 16 residues. Germline trimming cut 6 bases from V and 2 bases from J; bases unmatched to any gene: 7.

There are many counts of this clonotype. J is TRBJ2-7 and V is TRBV20-1; TRBD2 matches at 11 bases. CDR1 and CDR2 (germline): DFQATT, SNEGSKA (reference sequence). The CDR3 extends over 15 amino acids. Trimming at V came to 6 bases and at J to 2 bases, leaving 9 bases not matched to a gene. CDR3 residues: CSAKSTSGGTYEQYF. The CDR3 DNA reads as TGCAGTGCCAAAAGCACTAGCGGGGGTACCTACGAGCAGTACTTC.

This clonotype has at least ten counts. The chain combines TRBV2 with TRBJ2-3; D remains ambiguous. Germline V gene data show CDR1 as SNHLY and CDR2 as FYNNEI. V lost 4 bases, J lost 1 base, and 9 bases lay in between. The CDR3 runs to 14 residues. In DNA form, the CDR3 reads TGTGCCAGCAGTGTATCCTACGGCACAGATACGCAGTATTTT. It is translated as CASSVSYGTDTQYF.

The chain carries TRBV12-3 or TRBV12-4 and TRBJ1-5; TRBD1 is a possible D gene (5 bases). The CDR3 has 18 residues. V was clipped by 2 bases and J by 6 bases, with 23 bases between them. In DNA, the CDR3 is TGTGCCAGCAGTTTAAGACTTTGGGTAGGGGTACCGAGTCAGCCCCAGCATTTT. This translates into CASSLRLWVGVPSQPQHF.

This chain connects TRBV6-1 to TRBJ1-5, with 11 bases that match TRBD1. The CDR3 totals 14 residues. Germline lookup yields CDR1 MNHNS and CDR2 SASEGT. The V gene end was trimmed by 4 bases and the J gene end by 9 bases; junction bases not matched to a gene: 5. CDR3: CASSGDRGFGPQHF. In DNA form, the CDR3 reads TGTGCCAGCAGTGGGGACAGGGGGTTTGGGCCCCAGCATTTT.

The chain has TRBV6-1 and TRBJ1-5; TRBD1 agrees at 8 bases. Trimming at V came to 8 bases and at J to 5 bases, leaving 8 bases not matched to a gene. This CDR3 comprises 14 residues. From germline, CDR1 is MNHNS and CDR2 SASEGT. The CDR3 sequence is CASATGGRDQPQHF. Here the CDR3 DNA reads TGTGCCAGCGCTACAGGGGGAAGGGATCAGCCCCAGCATTTT.

This clonotype was counted many times. CDR3 sequence: CASSSSGTGGPPLHF. In DNA form, the CDR3 reads TGTGCCAGCAGCTCCTCGGGGACAGGGGGCCCACCCCTCCACTTT. This chain links TRBV7-8 with TRBJ1-6, with 12 positions matching TRBD1. Germline V lookup: CDR1 SGHVS, CDR2 FQNEAQ. Trimming took 4 bases from V and 11 from J; bases not matched to a gene: 6. CDR3 size: 15 residues.

This clonotype has ten or more counts. The V gene is TRBV30, the J gene TRBJ2-3; D perhaps matches TRBD2 (5 bases). CDR3 length: 14 amino acids. V lost 7 bases to trimming and J lost 5 bases, with 19 bases between them. Germline CDR1 reads GTSNPN; CDR2 reads SVGIG (reference sequence). The CDR3 DNA is TGTGCCTCACAACTCGGGATGTTTTTAGATACGCAGTATTTT. Its translation: CASQLGMFLDTQYF.

This clonotype appeared many times. V usage is TRBV10-3 and J usage is TRBJ1-1, with D possibly TRBD1 on 5 matching bases. V shed 5 bases and J shed 1 base, with 14 bases lying between them. The CDR3 runs 15 residues. Germline V gene sequence: CDR1 ENHRY, CDR2 SYGVKD. CDR3: CAISSPWGGNTEAFF. As DNA, the CDR3 is TGTGCCATCAGTTCACCATGGGGCGGGAACACTGAAGCTTTCTTT.

This clonotype was seen repeatedly, ten times or more. The J gene is TRBJ2-1, the V gene TRBV7-8; D is possibly TRBD1 (5 bases). The CDR3 has 14 residues. Trimming removed 1 base from V and 9 bases from J, with 13 bases in between. Germline CDR1 is SGHVS and CDR2 is FQNEAQ. The DNA for the CDR3 is TGTGCCAGCAGCTTAGAGGGGCCCGAAACTGAGCAGTTCTTC. This sequence encodes CASSLEGPETEQFF. Full variable domain (rest looked up from reference TRBV7-8 and TRBJ2-1): GAGVSQSPRYKVAKRGQDVALRCDPISGHVSLFWYQQALGQGPEFLTYFQNEAQLDKSGLPSDRFFAERPEGSVSTLKIQRTQQEDSAVYLCASSLEGPETEQFFGPGTRLTVL.

This clonotype was seen ten or more times. This chain connects TRBV12-3 or TRBV12-4 to TRBJ2-4; no definite D call. The CDR3 is 17 amino acids. V dropped 5 bases and J dropped 0 bases, with 17 bases sitting between them. CDR3 nucleotides: TGTGCCAGCAGTCCCAGGAATTATGATGTAGCCAAAAACATTCAGTACTTC. It is translated as CASSPRNYDVAKNIQYF.

This clonotype was detected ten times or more. The chain employs TRBV24-1 and TRBJ1-5; tentatively, D is TRBD1 (6 bases). This CDR3 has 15 amino acids. V lost 3 bases, J lost 3 bases, and 11 bases lay in between. Germline loops: CDR1 KGHDR, CDR2 SFDVKD. The CDR3 region is CATSDGDKLNQPQHF. The CDR3 DNA reads as TGTGCCACCAGTGATGGGGACAAACTCAATCAGCCCCAGCATTTT.

This clonotype was detected ten times or more. The chain joins TRBV9 to TRBJ2-1, with a tentative D call TRBD1 (6 bases). CDR1 and CDR2 (germline): SGDLS, YYNGEE. V lost 0 bases to trimming and J lost 4 bases, with 14 bases between them. The CDR3 is 16 residues long. The CDR3 region is CASSVGDRMDYNEQFF. DNA for the CDR3: TGTGCCAGCAGCGTAGGAGACAGGATGGATTACAATGAGCAGTTCTTC.

This clonotype was counted at least ten times. The chain is built from TRBV11-1 and TRBJ1-2, with D unresolved. From germline, CDR1 is SGHAT and CDR2 FQDESV (reference sequence). V shed 1 base and J shed 6 bases, with 6 bases lying between them. The CDR3 length is 12 residues. CDR3 coding DNA: TGTGCCAGCAGCTTAGGGCCGGATGGCTACACCTTC. This gives the protein CASSLGPDGYTF.

On this clonotype: Compared with germline, one end of the junction differs, possibly owing to a read error. The chain employs TRBV7-2 and TRBJ2-1, with 9 bases that match TRBD2. Per germline, CDR1 SGHTA and CDR2 FQGNSA. The CDR3 has 14 amino acids. The DNA of the CDR3 is TGTGCCAGCAGGTTAGGCGGGGGGGGGGCTGAGCAGTTCTTC. Translation gives CASRLGGGGAEQFF.

This clonotype was counted at least ten times. The chain joins TRBV7-2 to TRBJ2-5; D might be TRBD2 (5 bases). This CDR3 spans 14 amino acids. V was pared by 4 bases and J by 4 bases, with 13 bases between. Germline lookup yields CDR1 SGHTA and CDR2 FQGNSA. CDR3 loop: CASSSGLGGETQYF. CDR3 DNA: TGTGCCAGCAGCTCCGGACTGGGCGGAGAGACCCAGTACTTC.

The chain carries TRBV27 and TRBJ2-7; 14 bases agree with TRBD2. J lost 6 bases, V lost 5 bases, and 9 bases had no gene match. The CDR3 loop spans 16 amino acids. CDR1 MNHEY and CDR2 SMNVEV come from the germline V gene (reference sequence). Here the CDR3 reads CASSGTGTSGGGEQYF. Written as DNA, the CDR3 is TGTGCCAGCAGTGGAACCGGGACTAGCGGGGGCGGCGAGCAGTACTTC.

At least ten counts were recorded for this clonotype. The chain employs TRBV6-1 and TRBJ1-5; D ambiguous. The CDR3 sequence is 13 residues long. Germline loops: CDR1 MNHNS, CDR2 SASEGT. Trimming took 6 bases from V and 4 from J, leaving 10 bases between them. CDR3: CASSSLVNQPQHF. The CDR3 DNA reads TGTGCCAGCAGCAGCCTTGTTAATCAGCCCCAGCATTTT.

This clonotype was picked up many times. This sequence joins TRBV29-1 and TRBJ1-1; D gene unclear. The germline V and J ends were trimmed by 5 bases and 0 bases, with 28 bases remaining between them. The CDR3 loop spans 19 amino acids. Germline values: CDR1 SQVTM, CDR2 ANQGSEA. The CDR3 DNA sequence: TGCAGCGTTACGCCCGGTCAGGACGTGTCTTGGGTCATGAACACTGAAGCTTTCTTT. Amino acid sequence: CSVTPGQDVSWVMNTEAFF.

The chain joins TRBV2 to TRBJ2-5, with D perhaps TRBD1 (6 bases). CDR3 length equals 12 residues. Germline assignment: CDR1 SNHLY and CDR2 FYNNEI. Between the trimmed V and J ends, which lost 5 bases and 6 bases, there was a span of 10 bases. Here the CDR3 reads CASSNREKTQYF. As DNA, the CDR3 is TGTGCCAGCAGTAACAGGGAGAAGACCCAGTACTTC.

This clonotype was detected ten times or more. J is TRBJ2-7 and V is TRBV11-2, with 8 nucleotides matching TRBD2. This CDR3 spans 15 amino acids. The germline CDR1 and CDR2 sequences are SGHAT and FQNNGV. The trim removed 2 bases at V and 5 bases at J, leaving 8 bases unmatched. The CDR3 region has the DNA TGTGCCAGCAGCTTATGGGCGGGGACTAGAGACGAGCAGTACTTC. Encoded protein: CASSLWAGTRDEQYF.

This clonotype was recorded a few times. The rearrangement uses TRBV11-1 and TRBJ2-7; D call uncertain. Germline V CDR1 and CDR2: SGHAT, FQDESV (reference sequence). CDR3 length: 12 amino acids. V was cut by 5 bases and J by 4 bases, with 9 bases left in between. CDR3 in DNA: TGTGCCAGCAGCCCTACCGTTTACGAGCAGTACTTC. Residues: CASSPTVYEQYF. Full variable domain (rest looked up from reference TRBV11-1 and TRBJ2-7): EAEVAQSPRYKITEKSQAVAFWCDPISGHATLYWYRQILGQGPELLVQFQDESVVDDSQLPKDRFSAERLKGVDSTLKIQPAELGDSAMYLCASSPTVYEQYFGPGTRLTVT.

The table lists this clonotype with many counts. CDR3 protein: CASSLIFEETQYF. The CDR3 nucleotides read TGTGCCAGCAGCTTGATATTCGAGGAGACCCAGTACTTC. The chain links TRBV5-8 to TRBJ2-5, with unresolved D. The CDR3 length is 13 residues. V lost 1 base to trimming and J lost 5 bases, with 9 bases between them. Germline V lookup: CDR1 SGHTS, CDR2 YDEGEE.

This clonotype was found many times. The chain employs TRBV14 and TRBJ2-3; D is uncertain. This CDR3 contains 14 residues. With 2 bases removed from V and 4 bases from J, the gap between germline ends came to 10 bases. Germline V CDR1 and CDR2: SGHDN, FVKESK. DNA for the CDR3: TGTGCCAGCAGCCAACCCTACGAGGCAGATACGCAGTATTTT. The encoded protein is CASSQPYEADTQYF.

This clonotype has a handful of counts. The chain joins TRBV6-1 to TRBJ1-5, with TRBD1 as a possible D gene (6 bases). This CDR3 is built from 14 residues. CDR1 is MNHNS, CDR2 SASEGT, per germline. V lost 0 bases and J 9 bases, leaving 12 bases between the germline ends. This CDR3 is CASSEARGSRPQHF. The CDR3 nucleotides read TGTGCCAGCAGTGAAGCGAGGGGGTCCAGGCCCCAGCATTTT.

This clonotype was seen at least ten times. The chain is built from TRBV20-1 and TRBJ1-5; the match to TRBD1 covers 7 bases. After removal of 2 bases from V and 2 bases from J, the junction contained 3 bases not matched to a gene. The CDR3 is 14 amino acids. The germline CDR1 and CDR2 sequences are DFQATT and SNEGSKA (reference sequence). CDR3 DNA sequence: TGCAGTGCTAGAACAGGGGAGGGCAATCAGCCCCAGCATTTT. This encodes CSARTGEGNQPQHF.

This clonotype came up a few times. Germline and junction disagree at one end, which may indicate a read error. The chain links TRBV20-1 to TRBJ2-1; TRBD2 aligns across 8 bases. Germline V lookup: CDR1 DFQATT, CDR2 SNEGSKA (reference sequence). CDR3 length: 13 amino acids. CDR3 residues: CSARAGGIDERFF. CDR3 coding DNA: TGCAGTGCTCGGGCGGGGGGTATCGATGAGCGGTTCTTC.

For this clonotype: This may come from a read error, since a much larger clone is one base off. The chain links TRBV12-3 or TRBV12-4 to TRBJ1-2; D gene uncertain. The CDR3 length is 13 residues. Trimming stripped 3 bases from V and 7 bases from J, with 12 bases between. The CDR3 DNA follows: TGTGCCAGCAGTTTTGGAGAGTTCGGTGGCTACACCTTC. This sequence encodes CASSFGEFGGYTF.

This clonotype was recorded many times. The chain employs TRBV5-5 and TRBJ1-2; D gene uncertain. This CDR3 has 14 amino acids. Germline values: CDR1 SGHKS, CDR2 YYEKEE (reference sequence). Trimming left V 1 base short and J 2 bases short, with 9 bases between. The CDR3 DNA sequence: TGTGCCAGCAGCTTGTGGGGAAAGAACTATGGCTACACCTTC. It codes for CASSLWGKNYGYTF.

This rearrangement joins TRBV5-1 to TRBJ1-5; D might be TRBD1 (5 bases). The ends were cut back, 4 bases at V and 5 bases at J, with 10 bases in the middle. CDR1 is SGHRS, CDR2 YFSETQ, per germline. The CDR3 totals 13 residues. The CDR3 here is CASSGGDDQPQHF. In DNA, the CDR3 is TGCGCCAGCAGCGGAGGGGATGATCAGCCCCAGCATTTT.

This clonotype was seen repeatedly, ten times or more. The V and J genes are TRBV3-1 and TRBJ2-3; 7 bases align to TRBD1. Losses at the gene ends were 0 bases for V and 6 bases for J; bases not matched to a gene: 9. This CDR3 has 16 residues. Germline lookup yields CDR1 LGHDT and CDR2 YNNKEL (reference sequence). For the CDR3, the DNA is TGTGCCAGCAGCCAAGAGTCCAGGGGGATTTTGGATACGCAGTATTTT. Encoded protein: CASSQESRGILDTQYF.

A note on this clonotype: A read error may be the cause here, since a much bigger clone is one base away. CDR3 protein: CASLFRTGKNNEQFF. The CDR3 DNA follows: TGTGCCAGCCTCTTCCGGACAGGTAAAAACAATGAGCAGTTCTTC. The rearrangement links TRBV28 to TRBJ2-1; 7 bases align to TRBD1. Germline loops: CDR1 MDHEN, CDR2 SYDVKM. The CDR3 runs to 15 residues. V gave up 8 bases and J gave up 5 bases; unmatched junction bases: 12.